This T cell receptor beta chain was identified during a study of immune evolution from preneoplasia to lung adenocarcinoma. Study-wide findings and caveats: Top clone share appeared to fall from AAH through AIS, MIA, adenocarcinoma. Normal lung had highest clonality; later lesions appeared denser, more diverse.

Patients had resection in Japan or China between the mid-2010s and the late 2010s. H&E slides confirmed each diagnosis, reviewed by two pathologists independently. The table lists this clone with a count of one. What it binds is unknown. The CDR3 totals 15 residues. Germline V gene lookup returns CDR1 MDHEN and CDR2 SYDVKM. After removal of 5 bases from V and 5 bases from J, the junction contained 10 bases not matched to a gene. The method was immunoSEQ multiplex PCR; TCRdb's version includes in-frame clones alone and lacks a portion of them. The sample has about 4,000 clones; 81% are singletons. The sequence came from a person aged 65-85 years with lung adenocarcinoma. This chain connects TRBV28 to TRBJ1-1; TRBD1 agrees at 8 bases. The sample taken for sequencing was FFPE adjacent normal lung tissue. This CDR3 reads CASSAPRTGRTEAFF. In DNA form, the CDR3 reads TGTGCCAGCAGTGCCCCCCGGACAGGGAGGACTGAAGCTTTCTTT.